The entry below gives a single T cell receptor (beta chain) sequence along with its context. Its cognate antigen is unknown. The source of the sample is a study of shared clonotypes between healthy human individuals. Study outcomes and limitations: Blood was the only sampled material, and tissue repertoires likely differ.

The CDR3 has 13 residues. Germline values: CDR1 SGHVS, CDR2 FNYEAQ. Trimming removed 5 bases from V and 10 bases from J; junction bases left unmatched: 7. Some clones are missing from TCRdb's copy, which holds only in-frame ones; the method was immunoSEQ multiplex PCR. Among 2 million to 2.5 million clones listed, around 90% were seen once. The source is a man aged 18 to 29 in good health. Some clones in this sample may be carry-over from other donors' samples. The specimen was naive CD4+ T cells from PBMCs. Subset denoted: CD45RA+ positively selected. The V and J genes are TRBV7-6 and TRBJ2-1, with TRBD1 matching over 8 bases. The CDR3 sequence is CASSPGTGTEQFF. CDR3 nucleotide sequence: TGTGCCAGCAGCCCAGGGACAGGTACGGAGCAGTTCTTC.